This TCR beta chain was identified in a study of STAT5B mutations in CD4+ large granular lymphocyte leukemia (dated 2022 in TCRdb). Background on the whole study: Among the healthy controls, the CDR3 'QG' motif was associated with a particular HLA allele. TCRbeta repertoires of CD4+ T-cell large granular lymphocyte leukemia patients were compared with those of healthy blood donors. The purity of purified fractions was confirmed by flow cytometry on FACSCanto II or FACSVerse to exceed 95% among lymphocytes.

The immunoSEQ assay at survey resolution was applied to genomic DNA for sequencing of TCRbeta rearrangements. In the source study's methods: In the TCR sequencing data, the lowest productive clonotype frequency that could be detected was 2.59 x 10-5. Only productive TCRbeta rearrangements, meaning sequences that were complete and in-frame, were kept for the analyses. Sample clonality was computed as Simpson clonality in the immunoSEQ Analyzer version 3.0. Clones were binned by frequency as very rare, small, medium, large (1-20%) or hyperexpanded (>20%). Generation probabilities were estimated with OLGA 1.2.3, V-gene circos plots were made with VDJtools, specificities were searched in VDJdb, and CDR3 motifs were identified with GLIPH. TCRdb obtained this table from immuneACCESS and retained in-frame rearrangements with V and J assigned. These tables miss some clones; where compared with another copy, unresolved V genes account for less than half of the shortfall, and the remainder is unexplained. V, J and clone size are taken as reported in that table, and D and trimming were inferred from the DNA itself. Here the sample has some 45,000 clones; 65% to 90% occur a single time. The top ten clones comprise 2.6% of the sample.

Results and caveats for the whole study, not just this receptor: Main leukemic clonotypes were private to each patient, although roughly 25% appeared at low frequency in other patients' non-leukemic repertoires. Compared with healthy CD4+ repertoires, CD4-sorted patient repertoires appeared more clonal, and this difference remained even after the putative leukemic clones were removed. TRBV06-family usage was enriched among the top patient clones (8/27) compared with healthy controls (2/35). Data were not HLA-matched; higher clonality in CD4+ versus CD8+ T-LGLL could reflect the relatively small sample size.

According to the germline V gene (reference sequence), CDR1 reads MNHNY and CDR2 reads SVGAGI. The CDR3 runs 13 residues from the cysteine to the phenylalanine. Here the CDR3 DNA is all that survives: 39 bases in frame from base 1. V is clipped by 5 bases and J by 2 bases, and the sequence between their germline boundaries is 9 bases long. Healthy controls were around 38 blood donors whose buffy coats came from the Finnish Red Cross blood service. All TCR-sequenced material derived from peripheral blood: patient blood samples and healthy donor buffy coats. Ficoll-Hypaque gradient centrifugation was used to isolate peripheral blood mononuclear cells. CD4+ cells were magnetically purified from the buffy coats of healthy controls. The Gentra Puregene Cell and Tissue kit was used for genomic DNA extraction, and quantification was performed on a Qubit 2.0 fluorometer. Concerning this clone: The clone's antigen remains unknown. Per-base qualities were not stored, and no clone one base away is much larger.

Recombination joined TRBV6-6 with TRBJ1-2; the D gene remains uncertain. Sequenced sample: CD4+ T cells from blood buffy coats. This clonotype was sampled from a human donor in good health. The bases are TGTGCCAGCAGTCCGGACTCGAACTATGGCTACACCTTC. The translation is CASSPDSNYGYTF.